Shown below are 13 T cell receptor beta chains from a single sample sequenced in a study of human T cells and chemical hapten exposure. From the RACE reads, TCRdb called clonotypes with MiXCR, one entry per CDR3 protein. Altogether roughly 180,000 distinct CDR3 sequences are present, about 14% being singletons, with the ten largest covering less than 2%. This sample's time point: patch test 1, 2 weeks after DPC sensitization. Noted treatment: therapeutic diphenylcyclopropenone sensitization with weekly scalp DPC. The sequenced sample was whole blood, obtained in connection with sensitization to the hapten diphenylcyclopropenone (DPC). Receptors were obtained from a woman aged 25 to 45 with alopecia areata. Some clones in this sample may be carry-over from other donors' samples.

This clonotype was picked up a small number of times. J is TRBJ2-3 and V is TRBV7-2; TRBD2 matches 9 bases. The V and J ends lost 0 bases and 5 bases, in that order; junction bases with no gene match: 3. Germline CDR1 SGHTA, CDR2 FQGNSA. The CDR3 runs to 15 residues. CDR3 residues: CASSLARGGRDTQYF. The DNA of the CDR3 is TGTGCCAGCAGCTTAGCGCGGGGGGGCCGAGATACGCAGTATTTT.

This clonotype was counted at least ten times. This chain links TRBV19 with TRBJ1-2; the D gene is possibly TRBD1 (5 bases). V lost 5 bases and J lost 5, with 18 bases in between. CDR1 is LNHDA and CDR2 is SQIVND in the germline V gene (reference sequence). The CDR3 sequence is 15 residues long. This CDR3 is CASSGMTVLSYGYTF. As DNA, the CDR3 is TGTGCCAGTAGTGGGATGACAGTGCTGTCTTATGGCTACACCTTC.

This clonotype was counted at least ten times. The V gene is TRBV12-3 or TRBV12-4, the J gene TRBJ1-1; D may be TRBD1 (6 bases). The CDR3 extends over 13 amino acids. The germline V and J ends were trimmed by 3 bases and 6 bases, with 11 bases remaining between them. CDR3 nucleotide sequence: TGTGCCAGCAGTTTTGGGGGCTCCCCTGAAGCTTTCTTT. This encodes CASSFGGSPEAFF.

The J gene is TRBJ1-2, the V gene TRBV24-1; 9 bases are shared with TRBD1. The CDR3 runs to 16 residues. The ends lost 4 bases at V and 8 bases at J; junction bases unmatched: 13. Germline assignment: CDR1 KGHDR and CDR2 SFDVKD. The CDR3 nucleotides read TGTGCCACCAGTGACTCCCGAACAGGGGGCTTTGGAGGCTACACCTTC. Its translation is CATSDSRTGGFGGYTF.

This clonotype was detected only a few times. The chain uses TRBV20-1 and TRBJ1-5; 11 bases fit TRBD1. This CDR3 contains 18 residues. Germline V gene lookup returns CDR1 DFQATT and CDR2 SNEGSKA (reference sequence). V gave up 2 bases and J gave up 2 bases; unmatched junction bases: 11. Written as DNA, the CDR3 is TGCAGTGCTAGAAAGGGGACAGGGGGACCGACGGGCAATCAGCCCCAGCATTTT. Its protein product is CSARKGTGGPTGNQPQHF.

This clonotype appeared many times. The V and J genes are TRBV6-5 and TRBJ1-1, with TRBD1 as a possible D gene (6 bases). Germline CDR1 MNHEY, CDR2 SVGAGI. The CDR3 length is 18 residues. V was trimmed by 0 bases and J by 1 base, leaving 18 bases between them. The CDR3 loop is CASSYSTVGGQGNTEAFF. The CDR3 nucleotides read TGTGCCAGCAGTTACTCGACCGTGGGGGGGCAGGGGAACACTGAAGCTTTCTTT.

The chain recombines TRBV5-5 with TRBJ2-3; 13 positions match TRBD2. This CDR3 region has 16 residues. The trim removed 4 bases at V and 4 bases at J, leaving 6 bases unmatched. Germline CDR1 reads SGHKS; CDR2 reads YYEKEE (reference sequence). The CDR3 sequence: CASSPGTSGIPDTQYF. Written as DNA, the CDR3 is TGTGCCAGCAGCCCTGGGACTAGCGGGATCCCAGATACGCAGTATTTT.

The chain is built from TRBV7-9 and TRBJ2-2, with unresolved D. V was clipped by 5 bases and J by 7 bases, with 5 bases between them. CDR1 and CDR2 (germline): SEHNR, FQNEAQ (reference sequence). The CDR3 has 11 amino acids. The CDR3 DNA reads TGTGCCAGCAGCCCGAGCGGGGAGCTGTTTTTT. It translates to CASSPSGELFF.

The rearrangement uses TRBV7-2 and TRBJ2-5; 7 positions match TRBD2. Germline CDR1 is SGHTA and CDR2 is FQGNSA. This CDR3 has 14 amino acids. The V and J ends lost 0 bases and 5 bases, in that order; junction bases with no gene match: 3. The CDR3 is CASSLAGGGETQYF. Written as DNA, the CDR3 is TGTGCCAGCAGCTTAGCGGGGGGAGGGGAGACCCAGTACTTC.

This clonotype was found a few times. Here the CDR3 reads CASSRPALAGVGNEQFF. CDR3 DNA sequence: TGTGCCAGCTCCCGCCCTGCACTAGCGGGAGTGGGCAATGAGCAGTTCTTC. The chain uses TRBV6-5 and TRBJ2-1; 11 bases fit TRBD2. The CDR3 runs to 17 residues. Germline CDR1 is MNHEY and CDR2 is SVGAGI. The junction had 15 bases not matched to a gene; V was cut back by 8 bases and J by 6 bases.

The genes are TRBV6-5 and TRBJ1-2; D not resolved. This CDR3 spans 15 amino acids. The ends were cut back, 0 bases at V and 1 base at J, with 9 bases in the middle. Germline assignment: CDR1 MNHEY and CDR2 SVGAGI. CDR3: CASSYSAGINYGYTF. As DNA, the CDR3 is TGTGCCAGCAGTTACTCAGCGGGGATTAACTATGGCTACACCTTC.

V usage is TRBV11-1 and J usage is TRBJ2-5; 10 nucleotides align to TRBD1. Per germline, CDR1 SGHAT and CDR2 FQDESV (reference sequence). V shed 7 bases, J shed 2 bases, and the junction held 7 bases outside the gene matches. The CDR3 is made up of 15 amino acids. This CDR3 is CASTRGQGLQETQYF. DNA for the CDR3: TGTGCCAGCACCCGGGGACAGGGGCTACAAGAGACCCAGTACTTC.

The V gene is TRBV19, the J gene TRBJ2-7; D is ambiguous. The CDR3 has 12 residues. Trimming cost V 3 bases and J 6 bases, with 9 bases left between them. Germline V CDR1 and CDR2: LNHDA, SQIVND (reference sequence). The CDR3: CASSIGQFEQYF. The CDR3 DNA reads TGTGCCAGTAGTATCGGGCAGTTCGAGCAGTACTTC.